Shown below are 18 T cell receptor beta chains from a single sample sequenced in a study of T cell repertoires in cytomegalovirus infection. Antigens of these TCRs are unknown. TCRdb re-derived calls from the reads in MiXCR, one entry per CDR3 protein. The repertoire holds about 310,000 distinct CDR3 sequences, roughly 25% seen once, with about 14% in the top ten. The sample consisted of cultured PBMCs, taken from culture after CMV antigen stimulation. Receptors originate from a human donor in good health (CMV status not recorded). Some clones in this sample may be carry-over from other donors' samples.

This clonotype has only a few counts. The J gene is TRBJ1-5, the V gene TRBV30, with D unclear. Germline-derived CDR1 and CDR2 are GTSNPN and SVGIG (reference sequence). This CDR3 comprises 13 residues. V was pared by 0 bases and J by 3 bases, with 6 bases between. CDR3 in DNA: TGTGCCTGGAGTGTACAGAACAATCAGCCCCAGCATTTT. Translation gives CAWSVQNNQPQHF.

The CDR3 loop reads CASSLPAGGGYTF. As DNA, the CDR3 is TGTGCCAGCAGCTTACCTGCTGGGGGCGGCTACACCTTC. This chain joins TRBV7-2 and TRBJ1-2; TRBD1 is a possible D gene (6 bases). The CDR3 has 13 amino acids. Trimming stripped 2 bases from V and 8 bases from J, with 12 bases between. CDR1 is SGHTA, CDR2 FQGNSA, per germline.

V usage is TRBV18 and J usage is TRBJ1-5, with TRBD1 as a possible D gene (6 bases). The CDR3 runs 16 residues. Trimming stripped 6 bases from V and 3 bases from J, with 18 bases between. CDR1 is KGHSH and CDR2 is LQKENI in the germline V gene. This CDR3 is CASSLRGGVNNQPQHF. The CDR3, as DNA: TGTGCCAGCTCCCTAAGAGGGGGGGTCAACAATCAGCCCCAGCATTTT.

This clonotype was detected many times. The gene calls are TRBV7-8 and TRBJ1-1, with a tentative D call TRBD1 (5 bases). The CDR3 runs 15 residues. With 3 bases removed from V and 8 bases from J, the gap between germline ends came to 19 bases. Germline CDR1 is SGHVS and CDR2 is FQNEAQ. This chain's CDR3 is CASSFGSMGTGEAFF. The CDR3 DNA follows: TGTGCCAGCAGCTTTGGGTCTATGGGGACCGGGGAAGCTTTCTTT.

The chain recombines TRBV6-2 or TRBV6-3 with TRBJ2-7; no clear D gene. The CDR3 sequence is 13 residues long. The germline V and J ends were trimmed by 2 bases and 5 bases, with 10 bases remaining between them. Per germline, CDR1 MNHEY and CDR2 SVGEGT. The chain's CDR3 is CASSYPDTDEQYF. As DNA, the CDR3 is TGTGCCAGCAGTTACCCCGACACGGACGAGCAGTACTTC.

This clonotype occurred many times. This chain joins TRBV7-2 and TRBJ2-7, with D possibly being TRBD2 (6 bases). Trimming took 5 bases from V and 1 from J, leaving 18 bases between them. The CDR3 extends over 16 amino acids. Germline V gene sequence: CDR1 SGHTA, CDR2 FQGNSA. The CDR3 protein is CASSPARGYRSYEQYF. In DNA, the CDR3 is TGTGCCAGCAGCCCTGCACGGGGGTATCGTTCCTACGAGCAGTACTTC.

This clonotype occurred many times. The J gene is TRBJ2-6, the V gene TRBV20-1, with D perhaps TRBD2 (6 bases). Trimming left V 0 bases short and J 6 bases short, with 9 bases between. The CDR3 totals 14 residues. Germline loops: CDR1 DFQATT, CDR2 SNEGSKA (reference sequence). CDR3 in amino acids: CSARDWEEANVLTF. Here the CDR3 DNA reads TGCAGTGCTAGAGATTGGGAGGAGGCCAACGTCCTGACTTTC.

This clonotype was seen only a few times. This chain uses TRBV6-2 or TRBV6-3 with TRBJ2-1; 9 bases line up with TRBD2. Unmatched junction bases numbered 7, after V lost 7 bases and J lost 9 bases. CDR1 and CDR2 (germline): MNHEY, SVGEGT. CDR3 length: 13 amino acids. The CDR3 region has the DNA TGTGCCAGCAATAGCGGGAGAATTAGTGAGCAGTTCTTC. Residues: CASNSGRISEQFF.

The sample holds a few counts of this clonotype. This chain connects TRBV20-1 to TRBJ1-4; 7 bases agree with TRBD1. The CDR3 totals 15 residues. With V trimmed by 3 bases and J by 0 bases, 4 bases remained unmatched. The germline CDR1 and CDR2 sequences are DFQATT and SNEGSKA (reference sequence). CDR3 in DNA: TGCAGTGCTAGGGGGGACAGTGCAACTAATGAAAAACTGTTTTTT. Its translation: CSARGDSATNEKLFF.

J is TRBJ2-1 and V is TRBV27, with D perhaps being TRBD1 or TRBD2 (5 bases each). The CDR3 is 16 residues long. The V end lost 2 bases, the J end lost 1 base, and 12 bases lay between the germline ends. The germline gives CDR1 MNHEY, CDR2 SMNVEV (reference sequence). CDR3 in amino acids: CASSLLWDGSYNEQFF. The DNA of the CDR3 is TGTGCCAGCAGTTTACTGTGGGACGGATCCTACAATGAGCAGTTCTTC.

This clonotype was counted only a few times. This rearrangement joins TRBV6-2 or TRBV6-3 to TRBJ1-5; D call uncertain. Trimming shortened V by 8 bases and J by 2 bases, and 13 bases separated the two germline ends. CDR1 is MNHEY and CDR2 is SVGEGT in the germline V gene. This CDR3 comprises 14 residues. The CDR3: CASVSMGGNQPQHF. The DNA of the CDR3 is TGTGCCAGCGTCTCAATGGGCGGCAATCAGCCCCAGCATTTT.

This clonotype has ten or more counts. For the CDR3, the DNA is TGTGCCAGCAGCCGAGACCTCCTTAACGAGCAGTACTTC. This encodes CASSRDLLNEQYF. The gene calls are TRBV7-2 and TRBJ2-7; unclear D gene. Trimming took 5 bases from V and 5 from J, leaving 13 bases between them. The CDR3 consists of 13 residues. Germline loops: CDR1 SGHTA, CDR2 FQGNSA.

This clonotype has a count of ten or more. CDR3 sequence: CASSLGTSNQPQHF. CDR3 nucleotides: TGTGCCAGCAGCTTAGGGACAAGCAATCAGCCCCAGCATTTT. The rearrangement links TRBV7-8 to TRBJ1-5, with D possibly TRBD1 on 5 matching bases. The CDR3 is 14 amino acids. Trimming stripped 1 base from V and 1 base from J, with 5 bases between. Germline CDR1 is SGHVS and CDR2 is FQNEAQ.

This clonotype was seen at least ten times. The genes are TRBV7-2 and TRBJ2-1, with 12 nucleotides matching TRBD2. CDR3 size: 15 residues. Germline CDR1 SGHTA, CDR2 FQGNSA. Trimming at V came to 7 bases and at J to 7 bases, leaving 8 bases not matched to a gene. The CDR3 region is CASKASGRATNEQFF. Written as DNA, the CDR3 is TGTGCCAGCAAGGCTAGCGGGAGGGCCACTAATGAGCAGTTCTTC.

The chain has TRBV10-3 and TRBJ2-3, with D perhaps matching TRBD1 or TRBD2 (5 bases each). This CDR3 is built from 12 residues. CDR1 and CDR2 from the germline V gene are ENHRY and SYGVKD. Trimming left V 6 bases short and J 12 bases short, with 16 bases between. CDR3 region: CAIRTNRDLQYF. CDR3 DNA: TGTGCCATCAGGACAAACCGGGACCTACAGTATTTT.

As for this clonotype: No DNA is shown, since the ends of the CDR3 on it are uncertain; the CDR3 is the one TCRdb lists. The chain is built from TRBV12-3 or TRBV12-4 and TRBJ2-1. The CDR3 extends over 13 residues, inclusive of both ends. The CDR3: CASSSSAYNEQFF.

This clonotype was seen ten or more times. The chain uses TRBV12-3 or TRBV12-4 and TRBJ1-5; D is undetermined. V was pared by 1 base and J by 0 bases, with 13 bases between. This CDR3 is built from 17 residues. The CDR3 sequence: CASSLEVGGYSNQPQHF. The CDR3 nucleotides are TGTGCCAGCAGTTTAGAAGTAGGAGGATATAGCAATCAGCCCCAGCATTTT.

In this sample, this clonotype turned up many times. The chain joins TRBV7-3 to TRBJ2-1; the match to TRBD2 covers 7 bases. The V segment lost 1 base and the J segment 1 base; nucleotides outside the gene matches: 1. The CDR3 is made up of 15 amino acids. Germline V gene sequence: CDR1 SGHTA, CDR2 FQGTGA. CDR3 sequence: CASSLNGRSYNEQFF. The CDR3 coding sequence is TGTGCCAGCAGCTTAAACGGGAGGTCCTACAATGAGCAGTTCTTC.